These T cell receptor beta chains were read from a single sample in a study of T-cell reconstitution after alpha-beta-depleted transplantation in children. TCRdb re-called the PCR reads through MiXCR, storing one row per CDR3 protein. The table includes some 350,000 distinct CDR3 sequences, over 9% detected once. The specimen was PBMCs from the stem cell graft donor, collected from the stem cell graft. Receptors originate from a human donor who donated a stem cell graft to a child with acute lymphoblastic leukemia. Each CDR3 is given with its conserved first and last residue. Each record gives: clone size, J gene, V gene, D gene, CDR3 protein, CDR3 DNA. A D gene is named only where the DNA matches it firmly. The listing skips clone size in some rows; elsewhere it reads once, few, many or a size class.

many TRBJ1-1 TRBV27 . CASSFAGNTEAFF TGTGCCAGCAGTTTTGCAGGGAACACTGAAGCTTTCTTT
many TRBJ2-5 TRBV25-1 . CASSETGGTGFQETQYF TGTGCCAGCAGTGAAACCGGTGGAACAGGGTTCCAAGAGACCCAGTACTTC
few TRBJ2-5 TRBV12-3/TRBV12-4 . CASSFRSAKETQYF TGTGCCAGCAGTTTCCGGAGCGCCAAAGAGACCCAGTACTTC
many TRBJ2-5 TRBV29-1 . CSVVGHLVKETQYF TGCAGCGTTGTTGGGCATCTAGTAAAAGAGACCCAGTACTTC
. TRBJ2-1 TRBV5-6 TRBD1 CATLRGQGEVVSYNEQFF TGTGCCACTCTTCGGGGACAGGGCGAGGTGGTCTCCTACAATGAGCAGTTCTTC
few TRBJ2-7 TRBV24-1 TRBD1 CATSDSRTGGPYEQYF TGTGCCACCAGTGACTCCAGGACAGGCGGGCCCTACGAGCAGTACTTC
many TRBJ2-2 TRBV7-7 . CASSFIANTGELFF TGTGCTAGCAGCTTCATAGCGAACACCGGGGAGCTGTTTTTT
few TRBJ2-1 TRBV7-8 . CASSPYRVTRDENEQFF TGTGCCAGCAGCCCCTACCGAGTCACTCGAGACGAAAATGAGCAGTTCTTC
. TRBJ2-5 TRBV20-1 . CSAPSDRPTYQETQYF TGCAGTGCCCCTTCGGATAGGCCCACGTACCAAGAGACCCAGTACTTC
. TRBJ1-5 TRBV29-1 . CSVGGTGPNQPQHF TGCAGCGTTGGGGGGACGGGCCCGAATCAGCCCCAGCATTTT
. TRBJ1-3 TRBV6-5 . CASSYGARGNTIYF TGTGCCAGCAGTTACGGGGCGCGGGGAAACACCATATATTTT
many TRBJ2-1 TRBV29-1 . CSVVGRLSYNEQFF TGCAGCGTTGTGGGGCGGCTCTCCTACAATGAGCAGTTCTTC
. TRBJ1-1 TRBV20-1 TRBD1 CSAGWDRDTEAFF TGCAGTGCTGGATGGGACAGGGACACTGAAGCTTTCTTT
few TRBJ2-7 TRBV6-1 . CASSVGEYEQYF TGTGCCAGCAGTGTGGGAGAATACGAGCAGTACTTC
many TRBJ1-5 TRBV20-1 TRBD1 CSASRGVGQLNNQPQHF TGCAGTGCTTCTAGGGGGGTGGGACAGTTGAACAATCAGCCCCAGCATTTT
many TRBJ2-3 TRBV29-1 TRBD1 CSVVKDRGNTQYF TGCAGCGTTGTTAAGGACAGGGGAAATACGCAGTATTTT
few TRBJ2-3 TRBV20-1 TRBD2 CSARDPPGLAEITDTQYF TGCAGTGCTAGAGATCCCCCTGGACTAGCGGAAATAACAGATACGCAGTATTTT
many TRBJ1-3 TRBV2 TRBD1 CASSVQGTSNTIYF TGTGCCAGCAGTGTACAGGGGACGAGTAACACCATATATTTT
once TRBJ2-1 TRBV6-7 TRBD2 CACSFGVFRGRAHGNEQFF TGTGCCTGCAGTTTCGGTGTTTTTCGCGGGAGGGCCCACGGGAATGAGCAGTTCTTC